Included here is one T cell receptor (beta chain) sequence, with context. Its specificity is unknown. As defined, naive CD8 cells were CD45RO-negative and positively selected for CCR7, with terminally differentiated effector memory CD45RA+ cells excluded. Across several immunoSEQ plates, the genomic DNA of each subset was split evenly. Clones were sequenced by immunoSEQ multiplex PCR, and TCRdb holds only the in-frame ones, with some missing. This sample has more than 2 million clones, with 90% to 95% found just once. This entry is derived from a study of shared clonotypes between healthy human individuals. Overall study: Researchers assigned three CD4 naive, three CD4 memory, two CD8 naive and one CD8 memory plate to each donor.

Study observations and caveats: Only blood samples were collected, and tissue repertoires likely differ.

CDR1 is SNHLY and CDR2 is FYNNEI in the germline V gene. The CDR3 is 15 residues long. Trimming removed 10 bases from V and 2 bases from J, with 18 bases in between. The sequence was collected from a young man in good health. Some clones in this sample may be carry-over from other donors' samples. Sample: naive CD8+ T cells from PBMCs. The chain combines TRBV2 with TRBJ2-1; D could derive from TRBD1 or TRBD2 (6 bases each). This CDR3 reads CATSGGPGAYNEQFF. As DNA, the CDR3 is TGTGCCACCTCAGGAGGGCCAGGGGCCTACAATGAGCAGTTCTTC.